This T cell receptor beta chain is from a study of shared clonotypes between healthy human individuals. Profiled with immunoSEQ multiplex PCR; TCRdb holds only in-frame clones, not every one. Counted here are about 1.9 million clones, 93% occurring once; the ten biggest clones make up about 1.6%. The V segment lost 0 bases and the J segment 2 bases; nucleotides outside the gene matches: 6. The length of the CDR3 is 17 residues. Germline loops: CDR1 LNHNV, CDR2 YYDKDF (reference sequence). CD45RO-negative cells were positively selected for CCR7, leaving out terminally differentiated effector memory CD45RA+ cells. This clone was seen a single time.

The chain carries TRBV15 and TRBJ2-1; 8 bases align to TRBD2. This receptor was identified in a young man in good health. Some clones in this sample may be carry-over from other donors' samples. The sample comprised naive CD8+ T cells from PBMCs. For the CDR3, the DNA is TGTGCCACCAGCAGAGATCGAGAACTAGCGGCCTACAATGAGCAGTTCTTC. This sequence encodes CATSRDRELAAYNEQFF.